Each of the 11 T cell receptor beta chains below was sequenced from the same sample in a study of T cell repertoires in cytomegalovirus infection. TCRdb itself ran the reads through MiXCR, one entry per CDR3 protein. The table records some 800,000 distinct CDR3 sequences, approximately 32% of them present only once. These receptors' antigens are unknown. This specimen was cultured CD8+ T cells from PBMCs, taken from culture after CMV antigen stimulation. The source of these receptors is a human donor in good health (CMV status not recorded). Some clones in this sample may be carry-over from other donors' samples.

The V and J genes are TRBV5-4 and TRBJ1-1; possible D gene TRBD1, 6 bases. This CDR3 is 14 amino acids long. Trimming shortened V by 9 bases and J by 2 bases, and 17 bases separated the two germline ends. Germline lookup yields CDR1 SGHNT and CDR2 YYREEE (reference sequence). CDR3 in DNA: TGTGCCAACAGGGCGGCAGGGGCAAACACTGAAGCTTTCTTT. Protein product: CANRAAGANTEAFF.

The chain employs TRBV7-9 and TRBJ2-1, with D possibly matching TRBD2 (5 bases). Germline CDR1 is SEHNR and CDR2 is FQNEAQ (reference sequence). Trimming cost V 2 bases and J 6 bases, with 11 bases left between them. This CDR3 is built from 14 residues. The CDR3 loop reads CASSLPGWVNEQFF. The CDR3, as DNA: TGTGCCAGCAGCTTACCGGGGTGGGTCAATGAGCAGTTCTTC. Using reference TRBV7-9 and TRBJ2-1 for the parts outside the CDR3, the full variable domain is DTGVSQNPRHKITKRGQNVTFRCDPISEHNRLYWYRQTLGQGPEFLTYFQNEAQLEKSRLLSDRFSAERPKGSFSTLEIQRTEQGDSAMYLCASSLPGWVNEQFFGPGTRLTVL.

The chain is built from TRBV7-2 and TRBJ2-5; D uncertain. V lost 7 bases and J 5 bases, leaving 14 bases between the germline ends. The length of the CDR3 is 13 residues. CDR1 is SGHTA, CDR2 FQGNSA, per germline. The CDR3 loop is CASIRPSKETQYF. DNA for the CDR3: TGTGCCAGCATCCGACCCTCCAAGGAGACCCAGTACTTC.

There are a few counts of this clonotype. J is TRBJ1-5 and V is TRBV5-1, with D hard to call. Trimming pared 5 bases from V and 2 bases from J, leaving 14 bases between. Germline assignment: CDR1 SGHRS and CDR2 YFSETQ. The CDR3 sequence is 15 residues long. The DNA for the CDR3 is TGCGCCAGCAGAGCCGAAGGGAGACGCAATCAGCCCCAGCATTTT. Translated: CASRAEGRRNQPQHF.

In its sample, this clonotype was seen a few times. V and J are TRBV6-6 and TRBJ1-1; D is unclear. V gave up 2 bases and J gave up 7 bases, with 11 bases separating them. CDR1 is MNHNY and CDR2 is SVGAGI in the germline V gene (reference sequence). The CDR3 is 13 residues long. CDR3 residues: CASSYTWTNEAFF. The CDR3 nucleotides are TGTGCCAGCAGTTACACATGGACGAATGAAGCTTTCTTT.

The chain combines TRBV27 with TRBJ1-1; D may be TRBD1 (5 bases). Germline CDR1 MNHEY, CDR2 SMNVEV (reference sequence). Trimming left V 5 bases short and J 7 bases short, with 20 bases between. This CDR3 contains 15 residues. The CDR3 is CASSHGGVLGDEAFF. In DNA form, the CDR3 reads TGTGCCAGCAGTCACGGGGGGGTATTAGGGGATGAAGCTTTCTTT.

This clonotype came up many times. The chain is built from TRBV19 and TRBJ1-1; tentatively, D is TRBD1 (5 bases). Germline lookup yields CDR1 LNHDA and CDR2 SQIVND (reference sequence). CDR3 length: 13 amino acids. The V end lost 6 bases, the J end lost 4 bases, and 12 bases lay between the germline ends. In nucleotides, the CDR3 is TGTGCCAGTAGACGTGGGGGAGGCACTGAAGCTTTCTTT. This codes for CASRRGGGTEAFF.

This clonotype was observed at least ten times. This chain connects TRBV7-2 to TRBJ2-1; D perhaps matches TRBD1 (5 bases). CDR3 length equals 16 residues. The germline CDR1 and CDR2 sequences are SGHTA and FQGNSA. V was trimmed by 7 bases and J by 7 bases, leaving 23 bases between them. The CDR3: CASINSETRYRNEQFF. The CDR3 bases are TGTGCCAGCATCAACTCAGAGACTCGCTACAGGAATGAGCAGTTCTTC.

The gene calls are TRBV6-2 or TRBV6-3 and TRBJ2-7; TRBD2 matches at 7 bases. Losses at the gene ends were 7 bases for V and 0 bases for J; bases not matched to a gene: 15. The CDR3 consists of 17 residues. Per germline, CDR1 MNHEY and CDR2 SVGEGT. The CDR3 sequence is CASNERSGAASSYEQYV. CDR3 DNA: TGTGCCAGCAATGAGCGGAGCGGGGCTGCGAGCTCCTACGAGCAGTACGTC.

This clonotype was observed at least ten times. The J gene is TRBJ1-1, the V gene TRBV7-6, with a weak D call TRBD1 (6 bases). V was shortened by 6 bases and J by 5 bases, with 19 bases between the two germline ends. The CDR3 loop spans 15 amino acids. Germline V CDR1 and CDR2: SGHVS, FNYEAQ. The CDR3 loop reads CASSSPAGTSTEAFF. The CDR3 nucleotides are TGTGCCAGCAGTTCTCCGGCCGGGACATCAACTGAAGCTTTCTTT. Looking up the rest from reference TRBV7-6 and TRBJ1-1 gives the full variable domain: GAGVSQSPRYKVTKRGQDVALRCDPISGHVSLYWYRQALGQGPEFLTYFNYEAQQDKSGLPNDRFSAERPEGSISTLTIQRTEQRDSAMYRCASSSPAGTSTEAFFGQGTRLTVV.

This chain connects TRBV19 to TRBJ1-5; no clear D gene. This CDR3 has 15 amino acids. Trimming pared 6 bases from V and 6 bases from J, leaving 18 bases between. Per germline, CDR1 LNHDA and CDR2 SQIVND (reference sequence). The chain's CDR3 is CASRPGMGSGQPQHF. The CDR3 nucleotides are TGTGCCAGTAGACCCGGTATGGGGTCGGGTCAGCCCCAGCATTTT.